One sample yielded the 23 T cell receptor beta chains listed below, sequenced in a study of post-analysis software for immune sequencing data. Which antigens these TCRs recognize remains unknown. Notes on the study in general: When patients were compared with controls, about 5 TRBV segments were more frequent, TRBV5-6, TRBV5-1 and TRBV20-1 among them.

Unique molecular identifiers featured in each of the TCR beta cDNA libraries. A single record per CDR3 protein comes from TCRdb applying MiXCR to the PCR reads. The data show roughly 200,000 distinct CDR3 sequences, with over 25% seen just once and 3.4% held by the top ten. The specimen sequenced was blood. The source is a girl aged 2-17 years with multiple sclerosis.

For this clonotype: A much larger clone is a single base away; this may be a read error. CDR3 sequence (DNA): TGCAGTGCTCTACTCTCCAATGAGCAGTACTTC. Its translation: CSALLSNEQYF. The rearrangement links TRBV20-1 to TRBJ2-5; D uncertain. Trimming took 5 bases from V and 11 from J, leaving 15 bases between them. The CDR3 spans 11 residues. Per germline, CDR1 DFQATT and CDR2 SNEGSKA (reference sequence).

This chain links TRBV5-1 with TRBJ2-7, with D perhaps assigned TRBD1 or TRBD2 (6 bases each). Per the germline V gene, CDR1 is SGHRS and CDR2 is YFSETQ. The CDR3 runs to 14 residues. V gave up 4 bases and J gave up 3 bases, with 14 bases separating them. This chain's CDR3 is CASSPEGGYYEQYF. CDR3 DNA sequence: TGCGCCAGCAGCCCCGAGGGGGGATACTACGAGCAGTACTTC. The full variable domain, its missing parts supplied by reference TRBV5-1 and TRBJ2-7, is KAGVTQTPRYLIKTRGQQVTLSCSPISGHRSVSWYQQTPGQGLQFLFEYFSETQRNKGNFPGRFSGRQFSNSRSEMNVSTLELGDSALYLCASSPEGGYYEQYFGPGTRLTVT.

This clonotype was counted ten times or more. This chain joins TRBV20-1 and TRBJ1-5, with D tentatively TRBD1 (5 bases). The germline V and J ends were trimmed by 6 bases and 4 bases, with 13 bases remaining between them. Germline-derived CDR1 and CDR2 are DFQATT and SNEGSKA (reference sequence). The CDR3 is made up of 13 amino acids. Written as DNA, the CDR3 is TGCAGTGCCCGCGCAGGGAATAATCAGCCCCAGCATTTT. Protein sequence: CSARAGNNQPQHF.

The chain couples TRBV20-1 to TRBJ2-3, with D perhaps matching TRBD1 (5 bases). With 4 bases removed from V and 6 bases from J, the gap between germline ends came to 17 bases. There are 14 residues in the CDR3. The germline V gene encodes CDR1 DFQATT and CDR2 SNEGSKA (reference sequence). The chain's CDR3 is CSAIISGRLDTQYF. CDR3 bases: TGCAGTGCTATTATTTCAGGGCGGTTGGATACGCAGTATTTT.

This chain's CDR3 is CAWSLWGRNTEAFF. CDR3 coding DNA: TGTGCCTGGAGTCTTTGGGGGCGGAACACTGAAGCTTTCTTT. This sequence joins TRBV30 and TRBJ1-1, with TRBD1 as a possible D gene (6 bases). The CDR3 has 14 residues. CDR1 is GTSNPN, CDR2 SVGIG, per germline (reference sequence). The germline V and J ends were trimmed by 2 bases and 1 base, with 11 bases remaining between them. The full variable domain, rest sourced from reference TRBV30 and TRBJ1-1, is SQTIHQWPATLVQPVGSPLSLECTVEGTSNPNLYWYRQAAGRGLQLLFYSVGIGQISSEVPQNLSASRPQDRQFILSSKKLLLSDSGFYLCAWSLWGRNTEAFFGQGTRLTVV.

This clonotype was seen at least ten times. The chain carries TRBV6-5 and TRBJ2-1; D may be TRBD2 (5 bases). The CDR3 contains 13 residues. Per the germline V gene, CDR1 is MNHEY and CDR2 is SVGAGI. The V end lost 6 bases, the J end lost 8 bases, and 14 bases lay between the germline ends. DNA for the CDR3: TGTGCCAGCAGGGGAACTAGTTCTTATGAGCAGTTCTTC. Amino acid sequence: CASRGTSSYEQFF.

This clonotype was detected only a few times. The chain uses TRBV27 and TRBJ1-2, with TRBD1 matching over 10 bases. CDR3 size: 13 residues. The V segment lost 9 bases and the J segment 8 bases; nucleotides outside the gene matches: 9. Germline V gene data show CDR1 as MNHEY and CDR2 as SMNVEV (reference sequence). The CDR3 nucleotides read TGTGCCAGTTGGGACAGGGGAGTTCAAGGCTACACCTTC. This sequence encodes CASWDRGVQGYTF.

With regard to this clonotype: This could be a read error, since a much larger clone is one nucleotide away. The CDR3 reads CATTEGNEQYF. In DNA form, the CDR3 reads TGTGCCACCACAGAGGGTAACGAGCAGTACTTC. The chain carries TRBV5-6 and TRBJ2-7, with TRBD2 as a possible D gene (5 bases). Germline CDR1 reads SGHDT; CDR2 reads YYEEEE. The CDR3 loop spans 11 amino acids. Trimming cost V 9 bases and J 5 bases, with 12 bases left between them.

The DNA for the CDR3 is TGTGCCGGGGGGTGGGACCAAGAGACCCAGTTCTTC. Translation gives CAGGWDQETQFF. The chain carries TRBV30 and TRBJ2-1, with D perhaps matching TRBD2 (6 bases). Germline CDR1 GTSNPN, CDR2 SVGIG (reference sequence). The CDR3 runs to 12 residues. The germline V and J ends were trimmed by 8 bases and 13 bases, with 21 bases remaining between them.

The gene calls are TRBV30 and TRBJ1-2; TRBD1 agrees at 7 bases. The CDR3 sequence is 15 residues long. V was pared by 4 bases and J by 6 bases, with 14 bases of the junction left unmatched. Germline V lookup: CDR1 GTSNPN, CDR2 SVGIG (reference sequence). CDR3 region: CAWKRTGVRVNGYTF. The CDR3 DNA sequence: TGTGCCTGGAAGCGAACAGGGGTCAGAGTGAATGGCTACACCTTC.

This clonotype has at least ten counts. V gene TRBV10-3 combines with J gene TRBJ2-1; D might be TRBD1 (6 bases). Germline V gives CDR1 ENHRY, CDR2 SYGVKD. There are 15 residues in the CDR3. V was cut by 7 bases and J by 0 bases, with 13 bases left in between. The chain's CDR3 is CAITPDSSSYNEQFF. In nucleotides, the CDR3 is TGTGCCATCACTCCGGACAGTTCCTCCTACAATGAGCAGTTCTTC.

The genes are TRBV6-2 or TRBV6-3 and TRBJ1-4; possible D gene TRBD1, 5 bases. V lost 8 bases and J 3 bases, leaving 10 bases between the germline ends. Germline assignment: CDR1 MNHEY and CDR2 SVGEGT. This CDR3 is built from 13 residues. CDR3 in DNA: TGTGCCAGCGTGGGGGTAGCTAATGAAAAACTGTTTTTT. This gives the protein CASVGVANEKLFF.

This clonotype showed up many times. The chain links TRBV7-2 to TRBJ2-1; 10 positions match TRBD2. V trimming: 5 bases; J trimming: 6 bases; junction bases outside the gene matches: 10. Per germline, CDR1 SGHTA and CDR2 FQGNSA. This CDR3 has 16 amino acids. CDR3 nucleotide sequence: TGTGCCAGCAGCACTCAAAGCGGGGGGGCAGGCAATGAGCAGTTCTTC. Translating it yields CASSTQSGGAGNEQFF.

This clonotype was picked up many times. The chain joins TRBV5-1 to TRBJ2-1, with unresolved D. Trimming took 1 base from V and 10 from J, leaving 9 bases between them. This CDR3 has 12 residues. From germline, CDR1 is SGHRS and CDR2 YFSETQ. CDR3 nucleotides: TGCGCCAGCAGCTTGTCAACTCTAGAGCAGTTCTTC. As protein: CASSLSTLEQFF.

This clonotype was seen more than once but under ten times. V gene TRBV20-1 combines with J gene TRBJ2-5; 10 positions agree with TRBD2. This CDR3 has 16 amino acids. The V and J ends lost 3 bases and 3 bases, in that order; junction bases with no gene match: 10. Germline CDR1 DFQATT, CDR2 SNEGSKA (reference sequence). The CDR3 DNA follows: TGCAGTGCTAGCCTGTTAGCGGGAGGAATGAAAGAGACCCAGTACTTC. Residues: CSASLLAGGMKETQYF.

This sequence joins TRBV20-1 and TRBJ2-3; the D gene could be TRBD1 or TRBD2 (5 bases each). Germline V gene sequence: CDR1 DFQATT, CDR2 SNEGSKA (reference sequence). Trimming removed 4 bases at V and 0 bases at J, with 11 bases between. The CDR3 is made up of 14 amino acids. CDR3 sequence (DNA): TGCAGTGCTAAAAGGGGAGCAAGCACAGATACGCAGTATTTT. Its translation: CSAKRGASTDTQYF.

This clonotype was detected many times. V and J are TRBV27 and TRBJ2-6; perhaps TRBD1 as D (6 bases). Trimming shortened V by 3 bases and J by 4 bases, and 10 bases separated the two germline ends. The CDR3 has 15 amino acids. Germline assignment: CDR1 MNHEY and CDR2 SMNVEV (reference sequence). The CDR3 here is CASSFWGQGANVLTF. The DNA of the CDR3 is TGTGCCAGCAGTTTTTGGGGGCAGGGGGCCAACGTCCTGACTTTC.

There are a few counts of this clonotype. The junction departs from the called germline gene at one end, perhaps through a read error. The chain carries TRBV4-1 and TRBJ2-7; 7 bases fit TRBD1. Germline lookup yields CDR1 MGHRA and CDR2 YSYEKL. The CDR3 contains 16 residues. CDR3 protein: CASNQREGGDTYEQYF. DNA of the CDR3: TGCGCCAGCAACCAACGGGAAGGGGGCGACACCTACGAGCAGTACTTC.

Worth noting for this clonotype: One base away lies a much larger clone, so this may be a sequencing read error. The chain combines TRBV7-9 with TRBJ2-3; D remains ambiguous. The CDR3 has 12 residues. The germline CDR1 and CDR2 sequences are SEHNR and FQNEAQ (reference sequence). The CDR3 sequence: CAGSTRTDTQYF. CDR3 in DNA: TGTGCCGGCAGCACCCGCACAGATACGCAGTATTTT.

This clonotype has only a few counts. This chain links TRBV7-3 with TRBJ1-1; D may be TRBD1 (5 bases). The V and J ends lost 6 bases and 5 bases respectively, with 13 bases between them. CDR3 length: 13 residues. Germline V CDR1 and CDR2: SGHTA, FQGTGA. The CDR3 DNA reads as TGTGCCAGCAGTGCAGGGACGCTAACTGAAGCTTTCTTT. Translated: CASSAGTLTEAFF. The full variable domain, rest sourced from reference TRBV7-3 and TRBJ1-1, is GAGVSQTPSNKVTEKGKYVELRCDPISGHTALYWYRQSLGQGPEFLIYFQGTGAADDSGLPNDRFFAVRPEGSVSTLKIQRTERGDSAVYLCASSAGTLTEAFFGQGTRLTVV.

This chain connects TRBV5-6 to TRBJ1-5; the match to TRBD1 covers 8 bases. The CDR3 extends over 13 amino acids. V lost 4 bases and J lost 6; bases outside the gene matches: 3. Germline CDR1 and CDR2: SGHDT and YYEEEE. The chain's CDR3 is CASSAGGGQPQHF. Here the CDR3 DNA reads TGTGCCAGCAGCGCAGGGGGCGGTCAGCCCCAGCATTTT. The whole variable domain, filled in from reference TRBV5-6 and TRBJ1-5, reads DAGVTQSPTHLIKTRGQQVTLRCSPKSGHDTVSWYQQALGQGPQFIFQYYEEEERQRGNFPDRFSGHQFPNYSSELNVNALLLGDSALYLCASSAGGGQPQHFGDGTRLSIL.

This clonotype has just a few counts. The gene calls are TRBV29-1 and TRBJ2-3; TRBD1 matches 11 bases. CDR3 size: 14 residues. Trimming took 8 bases from V and 4 from J; bases not matched to a gene: 8. Germline values: CDR1 SQVTM, CDR2 ANQGSEA. This CDR3 is CSSRGQGAADTQYF. Here the CDR3 DNA reads TGCAGCTCCCGAGGACAGGGGGCCGCAGATACGCAGTATTTT.

This clonotype was found a few times. The chain is built from TRBV5-1 and TRBJ2-3; 9 bases are shared with TRBD2. CDR3 length equals 15 residues. Per the germline V gene, CDR1 is SGHRS and CDR2 is YFSETQ. The V gene end was trimmed by 3 bases and the J gene end by 4 bases; junction bases not matched to a gene: 6. This CDR3 reads CASSYSGSGADTQYF. The CDR3 nucleotides are TGCGCCAGCAGCTATAGCGGGAGCGGGGCAGATACGCAGTATTTT.